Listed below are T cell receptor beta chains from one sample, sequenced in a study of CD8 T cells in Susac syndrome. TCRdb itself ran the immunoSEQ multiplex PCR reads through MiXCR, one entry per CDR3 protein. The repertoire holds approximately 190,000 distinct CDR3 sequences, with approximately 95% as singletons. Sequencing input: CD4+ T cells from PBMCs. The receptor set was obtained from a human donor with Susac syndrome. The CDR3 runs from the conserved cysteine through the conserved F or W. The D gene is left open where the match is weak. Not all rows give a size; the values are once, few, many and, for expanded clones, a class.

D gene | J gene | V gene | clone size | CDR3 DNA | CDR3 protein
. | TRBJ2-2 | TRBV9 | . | TGTGCCAGCAGCGTCGTGCCAGGGACCGGGGAGCTGTTTTTT | CASSVVPGTGELFF
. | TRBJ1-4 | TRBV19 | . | TGTGCCACCCAGGTGGGTGAAAAACTGTTTTTT | CATQVGEKLFF
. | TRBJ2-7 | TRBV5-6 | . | TGTGCCAGCAGCTTGAAGAAGTGGGCCTACGAGCAGTACTTC | CASSLKKWAYEQYF
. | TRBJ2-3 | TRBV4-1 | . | TGCGCCAGCAGCCAAGTACCCGGACTGGGGGGCGGAAAAGATACGCAGTATTTT | CASSQVPGLGGGKDTQYF
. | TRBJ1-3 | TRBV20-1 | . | TGCAGTGCTAGAGGGGACATCAGCTCTGGAAACACCATATATTTT | CSARGDISSGNTIYF
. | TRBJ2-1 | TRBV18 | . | TGTGCCAGCTCCCGTCTCGATGAGCAGTTCTTC | CASSRLDEQFF
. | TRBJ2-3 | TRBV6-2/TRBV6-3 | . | TGTGCCAGCAGGCCGGACTCTCCCGATACGCAGTATTTT | CASRPDSPDTQYF
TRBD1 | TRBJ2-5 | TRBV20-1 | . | TGCAGTGCTATTAACACAGGGGGACTTAAGACCCAGTACTTC | CSAINTGGLKTQYF
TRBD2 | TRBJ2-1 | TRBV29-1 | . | TGCAGCGCTCTGACTAGCGGGGGGGTCGATGAGCAGTTCTTC | CSALTSGGVDEQFF
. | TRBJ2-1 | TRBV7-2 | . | TGTGCCAGCAGCTTAGTTACCACAGGCAGCGGGCAGCAGTTCTTC | CASSLVTTGSGQQFF
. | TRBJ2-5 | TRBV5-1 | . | TGCGCCAGCAGCTTGCGGCAGGGCGGTCCAGAGACCCAGTACTTC | CASSLRQGGPETQYF
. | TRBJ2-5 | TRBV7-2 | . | TGTGCCAGTTGTGAGGACGGGGGGCGGGAGACCCAGTACTTC | CASCEDGGRETQYF
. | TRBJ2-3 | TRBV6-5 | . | TGTGCCAGCAGTTACTATCGGGGGCTGGGGACAGATACGCAGTATTTT | CASSYYRGLGTDTQYF
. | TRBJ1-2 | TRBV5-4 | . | TGTGCCACCTCGGACGGAATTAACTATGGCTACACCTTC | CATSDGINYGYTF
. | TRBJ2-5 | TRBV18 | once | TGTGCCAGCTCCGGGTACAGGCGCCAAGAGACCCAGTACTTC | CASSGYRRQETQYF
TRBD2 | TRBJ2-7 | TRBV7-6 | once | TGTGCCAGCAGCTCCGGGACTAGCGGGGGGTCCAGCTTCCACGAGCAGTACTTC | CASSSGTSGGSSFHEQYF
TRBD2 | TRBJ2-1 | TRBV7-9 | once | TGTGCCAGCAGCACCCTAGCGGACTCCAATGAGCAGTTCTTC | CASSTLADSNEQFF
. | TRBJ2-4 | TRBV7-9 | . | TGTGCCAGCACCTCAGGGGAAATTCAGTACTTC | CASTSGEIQYF
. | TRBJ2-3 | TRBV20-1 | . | TGCAGTGCTAGTCCGCCAGGTCAAGTGGATACGCAGTATTTT | CSASPPGQVDTQYF